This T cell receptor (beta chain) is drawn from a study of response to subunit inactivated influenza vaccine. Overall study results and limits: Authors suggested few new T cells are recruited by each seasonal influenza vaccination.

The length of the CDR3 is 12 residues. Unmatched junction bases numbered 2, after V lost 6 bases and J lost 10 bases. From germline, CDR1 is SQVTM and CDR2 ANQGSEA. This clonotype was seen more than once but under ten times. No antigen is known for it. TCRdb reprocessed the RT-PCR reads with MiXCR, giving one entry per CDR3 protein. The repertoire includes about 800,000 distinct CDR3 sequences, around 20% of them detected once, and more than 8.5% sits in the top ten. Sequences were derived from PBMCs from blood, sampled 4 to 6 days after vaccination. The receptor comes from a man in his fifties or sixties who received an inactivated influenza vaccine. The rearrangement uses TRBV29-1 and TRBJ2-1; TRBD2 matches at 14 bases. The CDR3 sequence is CSVGLAGVEQFF. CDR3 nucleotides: TGCAGCGTGGGACTAGCGGGAGTGGAGCAGTTCTTC.